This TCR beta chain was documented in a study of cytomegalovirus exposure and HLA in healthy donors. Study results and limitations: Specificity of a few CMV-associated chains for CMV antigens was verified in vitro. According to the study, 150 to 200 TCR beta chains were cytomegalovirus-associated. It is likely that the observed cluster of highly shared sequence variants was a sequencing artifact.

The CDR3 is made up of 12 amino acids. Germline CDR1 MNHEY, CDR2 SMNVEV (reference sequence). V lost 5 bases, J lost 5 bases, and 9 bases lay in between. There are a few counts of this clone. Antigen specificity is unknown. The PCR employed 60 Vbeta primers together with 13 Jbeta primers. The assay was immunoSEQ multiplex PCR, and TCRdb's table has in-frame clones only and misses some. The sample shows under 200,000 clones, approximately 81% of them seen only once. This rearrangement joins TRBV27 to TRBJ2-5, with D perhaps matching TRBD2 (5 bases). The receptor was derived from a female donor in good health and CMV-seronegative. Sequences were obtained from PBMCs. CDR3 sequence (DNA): TGTGCCAGCAGTGAGGGCGGGGAGACCCAGTACTTC. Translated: CASSEGGETQYF.